This T cell receptor beta chain was identified during a study of control samples from healthy donors and cancer patients. Sequenced by immunoSEQ multiplex PCR; TCRdb stores in-frame clones only, minus some. The data contain about 40,000 clones, around 87% of them singletons. J was trimmed by 10 bases and V by 4 bases; bases with no gene match: 6. The CDR3 totals 13 residues. CDR1 SGHDT and CDR2 YYEEEE come from the germline V gene. The sequence was collected from a woman aged 60-75 years with lung cancer. What was sequenced was PBMCs. This chain connects TRBV5-6 to TRBJ2-1; 9 nucleotides line up with TRBD2. The DNA of the CDR3 is TGTGCCAGCAGCCTAGTAGCGGGAGAAGAGCAGTTCTTC. Translation gives CASSLVAGEEQFF.